One and the same sample provided the 11 T cell receptor beta chains below, sequenced in a study of a mutant IDH1 vaccine in newly diagnosed glioma (dated by TCRdb to the early 2020s). The time point label, as the study defines it: week 23, last vaccination. Every vaccine dose consisted of 300 ug of a 20-mer mutant IDH1 peptide in Montanide, administered subcutaneously together with topical imiquimod. The library was produced with the immunoSEQ multiplex PCR assay. This is the immuneACCESS table as TCRdb keeps it, with only in-frame sequences that have V and J called. A part of the clones is gone; compared with another copy, unresolved V genes explain less than half, and the rest is unexplained. Here the sample has 70,000 to 95,000 clones; 75% to 90% occur a single time. The top ten clones comprise 0.75% to 0.95% of the sample. These TCRs' antigens remain unknown. Specimen: PBMCs, collected from a glioma patient whose treatment included an IDH1 peptide vaccine. These receptor sequences come from a woman in her forties or fifties with glioma.

This chain connects TRBV6-6 to TRBJ2-7; no reliable D call. The germline CDR1 and CDR2 sequences are MNHNY and SVGAGI (reference sequence). The CDR3 extends over 10 amino acids. Trimming removed 6 bases at V and 7 bases at J, with 7 bases between. The CDR3 DNA is TGTGCCAGCAGGTCAAGGGAGCAGTACTTC. It codes for CASRSREQYF.

The rearrangement joins TRBV2 to TRBJ1-2, with 9 bases lining up with TRBD1. Looked up from germline, CDR1 is SNHLY and CDR2 is FYNNEI. With V trimmed by 1 base and J by 4 bases, 1 base remained unmatched. CDR3 size: 14 residues. CDR3 in amino acids: CASSEGDRVYGYTF. The CDR3 bases are TGTGCCAGCAGTGAAGGGGACAGGGTCTATGGCTACACCTTC.

This chain connects TRBV10-3 to TRBJ2-1, with TRBD1 matching 9 bases. The germline V gene has CDR1 ENHRY and CDR2 SYGVKD. The length of the CDR3 is 14 residues. V lost 5 bases and J lost 7; bases outside the gene matches: 6. CDR3 region: CAISKQGADNEQFF. The CDR3 nucleotides are TGTGCCATCAGTAAACAGGGGGCGGATAATGAGCAGTTCTTC.

This clone was counted a single time. The V gene is TRBV6-1, the J gene TRBJ2-5; the D is unclear. CDR3 length: 13 residues. Germline V gives CDR1 MNHNS, CDR2 SASEGT. The ends were cut back, 10 bases at V and 3 bases at J, with 15 bases in the middle. This CDR3 is CAILNTPEETQYF. The CDR3 region has the DNA TGTGCCATCCTTAATACACCGGAAGAGACCCAGTACTTC.

The V and J genes are TRBV29-1 and TRBJ1-1; D not resolved. The germline gives CDR1 SQVTM, CDR2 ANQGSEA. The V end lost 5 bases, the J end lost 1 base, and 8 bases lay between the germline ends. The CDR3 has 12 residues. For the CDR3, the DNA is TGCAGCGTTAAGGACTGGAACACTGAAGCTTTCTTT. Its protein product is CSVKDWNTEAFF.

The V gene is TRBV12-5, the J gene TRBJ2-7; D unresolved. The CDR3 extends over 11 amino acids. CDR1 and CDR2 from the germline V gene are LGHNT and FRNRAP. The ends were cut back, 0 bases at V and 4 bases at J, with 1 base in the middle. The CDR3 DNA reads as TGTGCTAGTGGTTTGGTTTACGAGCAGTACTTC. The encoded protein is CASGLVYEQYF.

V gene TRBV6-5 combines with J gene TRBJ2-1; 11 nucleotides match TRBD2. CDR3 length equals 15 residues. Germline values: CDR1 MNHEY, CDR2 SVGAGI. The junction had 6 bases not matched to a gene; V was cut back by 5 bases and J by 6 bases. CDR3 loop: CASSHTSGSANEQFF. The CDR3 DNA is TGTGCCAGCAGTCATACTAGCGGGAGTGCCAATGAGCAGTTCTTC.

In this sample, this clone turned up a few times. The V gene is TRBV5-1, the J gene TRBJ1-1; no reliable D call. Trimming removed 1 base at V and 4 bases at J, with 14 bases between. The germline V gene encodes CDR1 SGHRS and CDR2 YFSETQ. CDR3 length: 15 amino acids. CDR3 in amino acids: CASSLQASRGTEAFF. The CDR3 DNA sequence: TGCGCCAGCAGCTTGCAAGCCAGCCGGGGCACTGAAGCTTTCTTT.

Remarks on this clone: The identical CDR3 is also encoded by other nucleotide sequences in the sample. The V call is TRBV29-1, the J call TRBJ2-7, with 9 bases identical to TRBD1. Germline CDR1 is SQVTM and CDR2 is ANQGSEA. V lost 3 bases and J lost 3; bases outside the gene matches: 3. The CDR3 is 13 amino acids. CDR3 sequence (DNA): TGCAGCGTTGAGGGGGACAGGGACTACGAGCAGTACTTC. It is translated as CSVEGDRDYEQYF.

The chain couples TRBV7-8 to TRBJ2-1; 9 bases agree with TRBD1. The CDR3 sequence is 15 residues long. V shed 2 bases and J 12 bases; nucleotides not matched to a gene: 11. Germline lookup yields CDR1 SGHVS and CDR2 FQNEAQ. CDR3 bases: TGTGCCAGCAGCTTATTGGGAGTGGTGGGACAGGGGCAGTTCTTC. It is translated as CASSLLGVVGQGQFF.

V is TRBV6-1 and J is TRBJ2-1; TRBD2 agrees at 9 bases. The trim removed 4 bases at V and 0 bases at J, leaving 10 bases unmatched. Germline CDR1 is MNHNS and CDR2 is SASEGT. This CDR3 is 18 amino acids long. The CDR3 DNA reads TGTGCCAGCAGTGGGGGGACTAGCCGACTGAGCTCCTACAATGAGCAGTTCTTC. This translates into CASSGGTSRLSSYNEQFF.